Shown below are 6 T cell receptor beta chains from a single sample sequenced in a study of human T cells and chemical hapten exposure. Treatment here: therapeutic diphenylcyclopropenone sensitization with weekly scalp DPC. In the library, unique molecular identifiers were attached to individual cDNA molecules. TCRdb ran MiXCR on the reads and lists one entry per CDR3 protein. The sample gives 4,000 to 5,000 distinct CDR3 sequences, around 48% of which show up once; 3.5% is in the top ten. This specimen consisted of whole blood, obtained before DPC sensitization or 2, 6, or about 24 weeks after (not recorded which). These receptors originate from an adult with alopecia areata. Some clones in this sample may be carry-over from other donors' samples. This table probably holds off-target reads from a library built for another chain.

The rearrangement links TRBV7-2 to TRBJ1-1, with D possibly TRBD1 on 5 matching bases. Deletions cut 3 bases from V and 1 base from J, with 6 bases between. This CDR3 is 13 amino acids long. Germline values: CDR1 SGHTA, CDR2 FQGNSA. CDR3: CASSFQGNTEAFF. CDR3 sequence (DNA): TGTGCCAGCAGCTTCCAGGGGAACACTGAAGCTTTCTTT. The full variable domain, rest sourced from reference TRBV7-2 and TRBJ1-1, is GAGVSQSPSNKVTEKGKDVELRCDPISGHTALYWYRQSLGQGLEFLIYFQGNSAPDKSGLPSDRFSAERTGGSVSTLTIQRTQQEDSAVYLCASSFQGNTEAFFGQGTRLTVV.

This clonotype was counted once. The chain recombines TRBV12-2 with TRBJ2-1; the D call in the table, TRBD2, was not verified against the DNA. TRBV12-2 is assigned pseudogene status. The CDR3 contains 16 residues. The chain's CDR3 is CASRLKTSPPRGEQFF. CDR3 in DNA: TGTGCAAGTCGCCTAAAAACTAGCCCACCAAGGGGTGAGCAGTTCTTC.

The chain joins TRBV6-1 to TRBJ2-3, with 7 nucleotides matching TRBD2. Germline CDR1 and CDR2: MNHNS and SASEGT. The CDR3 has 15 amino acids. After removal of 4 bases from V and 3 bases from J, the junction contained 7 bases not matched to a gene. The CDR3 protein is CASSGEGRMTDTQYF. As DNA, the CDR3 is TGTGCCAGCAGTGGGGAGGGAAGGATGACAGATACGCAGTATTTT.

This clonotype was seen more than once but under ten times. This chain connects TRBV7-2 to TRBJ2-2; D is perhaps TRBD2 (6 bases). Germline V lookup: CDR1 SGHTA, CDR2 FQGNSA. The V gene lost 3 bases and the J gene lost 2 bases, with 13 bases spanning the gap. This CDR3 comprises 16 residues. The CDR3 loop is CASSFLGGVNTGELFF. The CDR3 region has the DNA TGTGCCAGCAGCTTTCTCGGCGGGGTCAACACCGGGGAGCTGTTTTTT.

The CDR3 reads CASSLLVPRGSGEATDTQYF. The CDR3 DNA sequence: TGTGCCAGCAGCTTATTAGTCCCCCGAGGCAGCGGGGAGGCCACAGATACGCAGTATTTT. V gene TRBV7-2 combines with J gene TRBJ2-3; 7 positions match TRBD2. Unmatched junction bases numbered 19, after V lost 2 bases and J lost 2 bases. The CDR3 length is 20 residues. The germline V gene encodes CDR1 SGHTA and CDR2 FQGNSA.

This chain connects TRBV3-1 to TRBJ2-7; D possibly corresponds to TRBD1 (6 bases). From germline, CDR1 is LGHDT and CDR2 YNNKEL (reference sequence). Trimming removed 4 bases at V and 2 bases at J, with 12 bases between. This CDR3 spans 14 amino acids. In nucleotides, the CDR3 is TGTGCCAGCAGCCCCACTGGGGGCGCCTACGAGCAGTACTTC. Its protein product is CASSPTGGAYEQYF.